One sample yielded the 14 T cell receptor beta chains listed below, sequenced in a study of human T cells and chemical hapten exposure (dated by TCRdb to about 2021). The time point label here, explained by the study, means: pre-sensitization, week 0. Explained via the paper, the treatment or condition label denotes: therapeutic diphenylcyclopropenone sensitization with weekly scalp DPC. Preparation of the library involved RACE. Sequencing was performed on a NextSeq 500. Starting from the raw public reads, TCRdb applied fastp trimming at Q25, assembled clones with MiXCR and retained in-frame beta chains. Rows matching on CDR3 protein sequence are summarized as one entry with the most common DNA and genes. The sample yields 250,000 or so distinct CDR3 sequences; around 7.3% were counted once. 0.9% to 1.5% of the sample lies in the top ten. The material was whole blood, obtained in connection with sensitization to the hapten diphenylcyclopropenone (DPC). These receptors originate from a man between 18 and 35 years old with alopecia areata. Some clones in this sample may be carry-over from other donors' samples.

This clonotype showed up many times. The V call is TRBV15, the J call TRBJ2-5, with a tentative D call TRBD2 (6 bases). The CDR3 covers 17 residues. Germline CDR1 is LNHNV and CDR2 is YYDKDF (reference sequence). V was shortened by 8 bases and J by 5 bases, with 27 bases between the two germline ends. CDR3 loop: CATRRGKGGVFVETQYF. DNA for the CDR3: TGTGCCACCCGCCGTGGAAAAGGAGGGGTGTTTGTGGAGACCCAGTACTTC.

Only a few counts were recorded for this clonotype. The chain links TRBV11-2 to TRBJ2-3; 7 nucleotides match TRBD2. The junction had 13 bases not matched to a gene; V was cut back by 4 bases and J by 0 bases. The CDR3 is 18 amino acids. In germline, CDR1 is SGHAT, CDR2 FQNNGV. CDR3 sequence reads: CASSSYWRGKESTDTQYF. CDR3 nucleotides: TGTGCCAGCAGCTCGTACTGGCGGGGGAAAGAGAGCACAGATACGCAGTATTTT.

Ten or more counts support this clonotype. The gene calls are TRBV6-2 or TRBV6-3 and TRBJ1-1; the D is unclear. CDR3 length: 14 amino acids. Germline CDR1 is MNHEY and CDR2 is SVGEGT. Trimming left V 2 bases short and J 2 bases short, with 9 bases between. The CDR3 sequence is CASSYMGTNTEAFF. CDR3 nucleotide sequence: TGTGCCAGCAGTTACATGGGCACAAACACTGAAGCTTTCTTT.

This clonotype has ten or more counts. The V call is TRBV6-1, the J call TRBJ2-2; D unclear. The CDR3 runs 15 residues. V was cut by 7 bases and J by 2 bases, with 14 bases left in between. Germline loops: CDR1 MNHNS, CDR2 SASEGT. As DNA, the CDR3 is TGTGCCAGCACCCCTCACGGGCAAAACACCGGGGAGCTGTTTTTT. Translating it yields CASTPHGQNTGELFF.

The genes are TRBV5-1 and TRBJ2-1, with TRBD1 identical over 11 bases. The CDR3 has 17 residues. The trim removed 4 bases at V and 3 bases at J, leaving 9 bases unmatched. Germline lookup yields CDR1 SGHRS and CDR2 YFSETQ. CDR3 nucleotides: TGCGCCAGCAGCGCACTATGGACAGGGGGCTACTACAATGAGCAGTTCTTC. Translation: CASSALWTGGYYNEQFF.

This clonotype was observed a handful of times. J is TRBJ2-1 and V is TRBV28, with 10 bases aligning to TRBD2. Germline lookup yields CDR1 MDHEN and CDR2 SYDVKM. After removal of 5 bases from V and 8 bases from J, the junction contained 9 bases not matched to a gene. The CDR3 spans 15 residues. The CDR3 loop is CASSPSGTSDHEQFF. Here the CDR3 DNA reads TGTGCCAGCAGTCCCTCCGGGACTAGCGACCATGAGCAGTTCTTC. The full variable domain, rest sourced from reference TRBV28 and TRBJ2-1, is DVKVTQSSRYLVKRTGEKVFLECVQDMDHENMFWYRQDPGLGLRLIYFSYDVKMKEKGDIPEGYSVSREKKERFSLILESASTNQTSMYLCASSPSGTSDHEQFFGPGTRLTVL.

This clonotype came up a few times. This rearrangement joins TRBV18 to TRBJ2-7; tentative D call: TRBD1 (6 bases). V was pared by 8 bases and J by 2 bases, with 16 bases between. This CDR3 is built from 14 residues. Germline assignment: CDR1 KGHSH and CDR2 LQKENI. CDR3 coding DNA: TGTGCCAGCACGCAGGGACAAGGACCCTACGAGCAGTACTTC. It encodes CASTQGQGPYEQYF.

This clonotype was observed a handful of times. J is TRBJ1-5 and V is TRBV20-1; D unclear. The germline V gene has CDR1 DFQATT and CDR2 SNEGSKA (reference sequence). This CDR3 region has 14 residues. V shed 0 bases and J shed 3 bases, with 9 bases lying between them. The CDR3 coding sequence is TGCAGTGCTAGAGATGGGCAGTCCAATCAGCCCCAGCATTTT. Translating it yields CSARDGQSNQPQHF.

The chain joins TRBV2 to TRBJ2-5; D may be TRBD2 (6 bases). The germline V gene has CDR1 SNHLY and CDR2 FYNNEI. There are 13 residues in the CDR3. Trimming shortened V by 7 bases and J by 1 base, and 10 bases separated the two germline ends. CDR3: CASMRGAQETQYF. The CDR3 DNA reads as TGTGCCAGCATGCGGGGCGCCCAAGAGACCCAGTACTTC.

This chain uses TRBV20-1 with TRBJ1-5; D might be TRBD1 (5 bases). Trimming pared 0 bases from V and 7 bases from J, leaving 16 bases between. CDR3 length: 15 residues. Germline loops: CDR1 DFQATT, CDR2 SNEGSKA (reference sequence). CDR3 sequence (DNA): TGCAGTGCTAGAGATGGGCGAGGGGCTGGGCAGCCCCAGCATTTT. The encoded protein is CSARDGRGAGQPQHF.

V is TRBV6-1 and J is TRBJ2-1; the match to TRBD2 covers 7 bases. V lost 3 bases and J lost 1; bases outside the gene matches: 3. CDR3 length: 15 amino acids. The V gene's germline CDR1 is MNHNS and CDR2 SASEGT. CDR3: CASSDASGSYNEQFF. CDR3 nucleotides: TGTGCCAGCAGTGACGCTAGCGGTTCCTACAATGAGCAGTTCTTC.

The chain employs TRBV20-1 and TRBJ1-6; D is possibly TRBD1 (6 bases). In germline, CDR1 is DFQATT, CDR2 SNEGSKA (reference sequence). The CDR3 consists of 17 residues. The V end lost 1 base, the J end lost 6 bases, and 19 bases lay between the germline ends. The chain's CDR3 is CSARAHGPGVFNSPLHF. The DNA of the CDR3 is TGCAGTGCTAGAGCCCACGGGCCAGGGGTATTTAATTCACCCCTCCACTTT.

In this sample, this clonotype turned up many times. V gene TRBV29-1 combines with J gene TRBJ2-7; D may be TRBD1 (5 bases). Germline CDR1 SQVTM, CDR2 ANQGSEA. V was pared by 4 bases and J by 1 base, with 14 bases between. CDR3 length equals 14 residues. This chain's CDR3 is CSVALGQGSYEQYV. In DNA, the CDR3 is TGCAGCGTTGCCCTAGGGCAGGGTTCCTACGAGCAGTACGTC.

V is TRBV12-3 or TRBV12-4 and J is TRBJ1-5; 8 bases fit TRBD1. The CDR3 has 16 amino acids. After removal of 5 bases from V and 4 bases from J, the junction contained 10 bases not matched to a gene. Here the CDR3 reads CASSPWTGSFNQPQHF. CDR3 sequence (DNA): TGTGCCAGCAGTCCCTGGACAGGGTCTTTTAATCAGCCCCAGCATTTT.